This T cell receptor (beta chain) was recorded in a study of cytomegalovirus exposure and HLA in healthy donors. Study-level background: Roughly 180 million T cells yielded some 120 million unique TCR beta sequences in earlier analysis.

With 60 Vbeta and 13 Jbeta primers, the PCR was carried out. Sequencing was performed with immunoSEQ multiplex PCR; in TCRdb, only in-frame clones are kept and a portion is missing. The repertoire consists of about 160,000 clones, with more than 80% occurring once and the leading ten covering 1.5% to 2%. The CDR3 is made up of 14 amino acids. Trimming took 2 bases from V and 1 from J, leaving 8 bases between them. Germline CDR1 and CDR2: SGHTA and FQGNSA. Details on this clone: Its antigen is unknown. Different DNA sequences within this sample yield the same CDR3.

Study-wide results and caveats: Indistinguishable V segments, including TRBV6-2 and TRBV6-3, were excluded. Within the data, a cluster of highly shared sequence variants was likely a sequencing artifact. Across HLA loci, a later analysis found differing TCR association rates, with DRB1 most and HLA-C fewest.

The chain has TRBV7-2 and TRBJ1-1; D is ambiguous. The sequenced material came from PBMCs. The TCR comes from a young woman in good health and CMV-seronegative. Here the CDR3 DNA reads TGTGCCAGCAGCTTATATGGAGGGAACACTGAAGCTTTCTTT. Translating it yields CASSLYGGNTEAFF.